The present T cell receptor (beta chain) was sequenced within a study of cytomegalovirus exposure and HLA in healthy donors. Findings and limits, study-wide: It was reportedly the case that the classifier diagnosed cytomegalovirus status with high specificity and sensitivity.

Germline CDR1 SGHVS, CDR2 FNYEAQ. Trimming pared 4 bases from V and 4 bases from J, leaving 13 bases between. The CDR3 is made up of 14 amino acids. This clone was seen just once. Its specificity is unknown. Measured with immunoSEQ multiplex PCR; TCRdb has only the in-frame clones, and not every one. The profile shows approximately 140,000 clones, about 88% of them singletons. V gene TRBV7-6 combines with J gene TRBJ2-5, with a tentative D call TRBD1 (7 bases). The origin of this receptor is a young man in good health and CMV-seropositive. Specimen: PBMCs. CDR3 protein: CASSSTGDSETQYF. In nucleotides, the CDR3 is TGTGCCAGCAGCTCTACAGGGGACTCAGAGACCCAGTACTTC.